These 20 T cell receptor beta chains were all obtained from the same sample, sequenced in a study of long-term antiretroviral therapy in people with HIV. Sequencing relied on immunoSEQ assay v3.0, run at survey level. Sequencing was performed with immunoSEQ multiplex PCR; in TCRdb, only in-frame clones are kept and a portion is missing. Of 35,000 to 45,000 clones listed, 94% were seen once; the top ten hold 3% to 4.5%. Sequenced here: unsorted PBMCs, sampled 4.1 years after starting antiretroviral therapy. The receptors shown here come from a woman aged 50 to 60 with HIV.

V is TRBV20-1 and J is TRBJ1-1; D remains unclear. The CDR3 extends over 11 amino acids. Germline CDR1 is DFQATT and CDR2 is SNEGSKA (reference sequence). Trimming removed 6 bases at V and 4 bases at J, with 9 bases between. The CDR3, as DNA: TGCAGTGCCGAGGGCCTCACTGAAGCTTTCTTT. The encoded protein is CSAEGLTEAFF.

This chain uses TRBV5-1 with TRBJ1-6; D is undetermined. There are 15 residues in the CDR3. CDR1 and CDR2 from the germline V gene are SGHRS and YFSETQ. V lost 0 bases and J 0 bases, leaving 4 bases between the germline ends. In nucleotides, the CDR3 is TGCGCCAGCAGCTTGGGGAGCTCCTATAATTCACCCCTCCACTTT. Amino acids: CASSLGSSYNSPLHF.

This rearrangement joins TRBV29-1 to TRBJ2-1; D possibly corresponds to TRBD2 (5 bases). This CDR3 has 13 residues. Germline CDR1 reads SQVTM; CDR2 reads ANQGSEA. The ends were cut back, 6 bases at V and 3 bases at J, with 12 bases in the middle. DNA for the CDR3: TGCAGCGTAGAGCGGATATACTACAATGAGCAGTTCTTC. This encodes CSVERIYYNEQFF.

This clone was seen only a few times. The chain employs TRBV6-1 and TRBJ2-2; possibly TRBD1 for D (5 bases). Per germline, CDR1 MNHNS and CDR2 SASEGT. Deletions cut 8 bases from V and 4 bases from J, with 14 bases between. CDR3 length: 14 amino acids. For the CDR3, the DNA is TGTGCCAGCTGCAGGACACTTCCCACCGGGGAGCTGTTTTTT. Its protein product is CASCRTLPTGELFF.

V gene TRBV2 combines with J gene TRBJ2-2, with D perhaps given as TRBD1 or TRBD2 (7 bases each). The CDR3 contains 15 residues. Per germline, CDR1 SNHLY and CDR2 FYNNEI. The ends were cut back, 6 bases at V and 2 bases at J, with 13 bases in the middle. CDR3: CASRGGTVNTGELFF. The DNA of the CDR3 is TGTGCCAGCAGGGGAGGGACAGTTAACACCGGGGAGCTGTTTTTT.

This clone was counted once. V is TRBV10-3 and J is TRBJ1-2, with 12 positions matching TRBD1. The CDR3 is made up of 15 amino acids. Germline CDR1 ENHRY, CDR2 SYGVKD. V lost 6 bases to trimming and J lost 6 bases; unmatched junction nucleotides: 8. The CDR3 nucleotides are TGTGCCATCAGCCTGGAGGGACAGGGGGCGAATGGCTACACCTTC. Translating it yields CAISLEGQGANGYTF.

J is TRBJ1-1 and V is TRBV9; D might be TRBD1 (6 bases). V was clipped by 6 bases and J by 5 bases, with 23 bases between them. The germline CDR1 and CDR2 sequences are SGDLS and YYNGEE. This CDR3 is 16 amino acids long. Here the CDR3 DNA reads TGTGCCAGCACCATGGACAGCATTTATCCCGGTACTGAAGCTTTCTTT. It specifies CASTMDSIYPGTEAFF.

J is TRBJ1-5 and V is TRBV30; 7 bases agree with TRBD1. Looked up from germline, CDR1 is GTSNPN and CDR2 is SVGIG (reference sequence). Germline trimming cut 4 bases from V and 6 bases from J; bases unmatched to any gene: 9. The CDR3 runs to 14 residues. CDR3 region: CAWTAGGGGQPQHF. In nucleotides, the CDR3 is TGTGCCTGGACCGCCGGAGGGGGCGGTCAGCCCCAGCATTTT.

The chain combines TRBV7-2 with TRBJ1-1, with D possibly TRBD1 on 5 matching bases. CDR1 is SGHTA, CDR2 FQGNSA, per germline. The V gene lost 0 bases and the J gene lost 3 bases, with 11 bases spanning the gap. The CDR3 covers 15 residues. CDR3 DNA sequence: TGTGCCAGCAGCTTAGCGAGTACAGGATACACTGAAGCTTTCTTT. It yields the protein CASSLASTGYTEAFF.

This chain joins TRBV27 and TRBJ2-3, with 9 bases aligning to TRBD1. V lost 6 bases to trimming and J lost 10 bases; unmatched junction nucleotides: 2. Germline V gives CDR1 MNHEY, CDR2 SMNVEV (reference sequence). CDR3 length: 11 residues. CDR3: CASSRQGAQYF. The DNA of the CDR3 is TGTGCCAGCAGCAGACAGGGGGCGCAGTATTTT.

This chain connects TRBV7-2 to TRBJ2-5, with TRBD2 matching 7 bases. Trimming took 5 bases from V and 1 from J; bases not matched to a gene: 4. This CDR3 has 14 residues. Germline values: CDR1 SGHTA, CDR2 FQGNSA. CDR3 in amino acids: CASSNVAGQETQYF. The CDR3 DNA reads TGTGCCAGCAGCAACGTAGCGGGCCAAGAGACCCAGTACTTC.

This clone appeared once. The chain combines TRBV5-8 with TRBJ1-5; D gene ambiguous. This CDR3 has 12 amino acids. CDR1 is SGHTS, CDR2 YDEGEE, per germline. Trimming cost V 2 bases and J 7 bases, with 7 bases left between them. CDR3 region: CASSLELQPQHF. For the CDR3, the DNA is TGTGCCAGCAGCTTAGAGTTACAGCCCCAGCATTTT.

The V call is TRBV5-1, the J call TRBJ2-1, with a tentative D call TRBD1 (5 bases). Germline V gene data show CDR1 as SGHRS and CDR2 as YFSETQ. The CDR3 consists of 18 residues. The ends were cut back, 0 bases at V and 0 bases at J, with 16 bases in the middle. The CDR3 DNA reads TGCGCCAGCAGCTTGGGGCTGTTGACAGAAAGCTCCTACAATGAGCAGTTCTTC. As protein: CASSLGLLTESSYNEQFF.

The CDR3 DNA reads as TGTGCCAGTAAACTAGCGGGGGGCTCCTACGAGCAGTACTTC. As protein: CASKLAGGSYEQYF. The chain joins TRBV19 to TRBJ2-7; 12 nucleotides align to TRBD2. The CDR3 totals 14 residues. Germline V CDR1 and CDR2: LNHDA, SQIVND (reference sequence). Losses at the gene ends were 7 bases for V and 0 bases for J; bases not matched to a gene: 1.

This clone was seen once. The germline gene is not matched at one end of the junction; a read error may be the cause. The rearrangement uses TRBV6-6 and TRBJ2-5, with 11 nucleotides matching TRBD2. Germline values: CDR1 MNHNY, CDR2 SVGAGI (reference sequence). This CDR3 comprises 14 residues. CDR3 in amino acids: CAGSELAGEETQYF. The CDR3 DNA sequence: TGTGCCGGCAGCGAACTAGCGGGGGAAGAGACCCAGTACTTC.

The chain's CDR3 is CASSLVAGGMDTEAFF. The DNA of the CDR3 is TGTGCCAGCAGCTTAGTGGCAGGGGGTATGGACACTGAAGCTTTCTTT. The J gene is TRBJ1-1, the V gene TRBV7-8, with 7 positions matching TRBD1. Trimming removed 1 base from V and 3 bases from J; junction bases left unmatched: 8. The CDR3 length is 16 residues. The V gene's germline CDR1 is SGHVS and CDR2 FQNEAQ.

CDR3 nucleotide sequence: TGTGCCAGCAGCTTAATCCGAGCGGAGACCCAGTACTTC. Amino acid sequence: CASSLIRAETQYF. The J gene is TRBJ2-5, the V gene TRBV7-2, with D unresolved. Germline V CDR1 and CDR2: SGHTA, FQGNSA. The CDR3 is 13 residues long. V was shortened by 2 bases and J by 5 bases, with 9 bases between the two germline ends. The full variable domain, with the rest looked up from reference TRBV7-2 and TRBJ2-5, is GAGVSQSPSNKVTEKGKDVELRCDPISGHTALYWYRQSLGQGLEFLIYFQGNSAPDKSGLPSDRFSAERTGGSVSTLTIQRTQQEDSAVYLCASSLIRAETQYFGPGTRLLVL.

This clone appeared once. The chain carries TRBV11-2 and TRBJ1-1, with TRBD1 matching over 11 bases. This CDR3 contains 18 residues. Per the germline V gene, CDR1 is SGHAT and CDR2 is FQNNGV. The V and J ends lost 5 bases and 1 base, in that order; junction bases with no gene match: 12. The CDR3 is CASSPAAGTGGENTEAFF. The CDR3 DNA is TGTGCCAGCAGCCCAGCTGCCGGGACAGGGGGGGAGAACACTGAAGCTTTCTTT.

The chain links TRBV2 to TRBJ1-4; 9 bases match TRBD1. The CDR3 contains 13 residues. Germline CDR1 is SNHLY and CDR2 is FYNNEI. V trimming: 5 bases; J trimming: 7 bases; junction bases outside the gene matches: 2. CDR3: CASSRQGGEKLFF. As DNA, the CDR3 is TGTGCCAGCAGTAGACAGGGGGGTGAAAAACTGTTTTTT.

The chain combines TRBV28 with TRBJ1-2; D is undetermined. Trimming left V 7 bases short and J 1 base short, with 10 bases between. The CDR3 has 13 amino acids. The V gene's germline CDR1 is MDHEN and CDR2 SYDVKM. For the CDR3, the DNA is TGTGCCAGCACCCCGGTCATTAACTATGGCTACACCTTC. As protein: CASTPVINYGYTF.